These T cell receptor beta chains were read from a single sample in a study of OX40 agonist ivuxolimab in advanced cancers. Method: immunoSEQ multiplex PCR; TCRdb's copy keeps in-frame clones and lacks some. The sample has over 65,000 clones, around 90% seen once. The specimen comprised CD4+ or CD8+ T cells sorted from blood, sampled in a trial of the OX40 agonist ivuxolimab. Source of these receptors: an adult with an advanced solid tumor such as melanoma, head and neck, liver or kidney cancer. Both conserved end residues are part of each CDR3. The order of the fields is clone size, V gene, J gene, D gene, CDR3 DNA, CDR3 protein. The D gene is left open where the match is weak. The size entry is marked missing in some rows and otherwise reads once, few, many or a size class.

NA	TRBV9	TRBJ1-2	NA	TGTGCCAGCAGCGACACAGTGGGCTATGGCTACACCTTC	CASSDTVGYGYTF
once	TRBV27	TRBJ2-5	NA	TGTGCCAGCAGTACTGGGGTCTCACAGGAAGAGACCCAGTACTTC	CASSTGVSQEETQYF
NA	TRBV6-5	TRBJ2-1	NA	TGTGCCAGCAATGGGGGGAATGAGCAGTTCTTC	CASNGGNEQFF
NA	TRBV9	TRBJ2-7	TRBD1	TGTGCCAGCAGCGTCTGGGACAGCCCCTACGAGCAGTACTTC	CASSVWDSPYEQYF
once	TRBV19	TRBJ2-7	NA	TGTGCCAGTAGCCTACAGGGAGACTACGAGCAGTACTTC	CASSLQGDYEQYF
NA	TRBV5-6	TRBJ2-1	NA	TGTGCCAGCAGCTTGGGACAGGCGCTTGGGTGGTGGTTCTTC	CASSLGQALGWWFF
NA	TRBV29-1	TRBJ2-7	NA	TGCAGCGCCGAGGGGTCGGACACCTACGAGCAGTACTTC	CSAEGSDTYEQYF
NA	TRBV5-1	TRBJ1-1	TRBD1	TGCGCCAGCAGCACCGGACAGGGGGCTTTTGATGAAGCTTTCTTT	CASSTGQGAFDEAFF
NA	TRBV30	TRBJ2-7	TRBD2	TGTGCCTGGAGTGACCTCGGGGGACTAGCGAACGAGCAGTACTTC	CAWSDLGGLANEQYF
NA	TRBV5-1	TRBJ1-5	NA	TGCGCCAGCAGCTTGAACAGCCTCAATCAGCCCCAGCATTTT	CASSLNSLNQPQHF